This T cell receptor beta chain emerged from a study of blood T cell repertoires in COVID-19 (dated by TCRdb to 2020 to 2021). Broadly, across the study: Samples covering the acute and convalescent phases of COVID-19 were provided by collaborators in the United States, Italy and Spain. The material from the prospective study consisted of cDNA or gDNA derived from T cells, B-cell-depleted T cells, or PBMCs. The dataset comprised deeply sampled blood TCRbeta repertoires from subjects exposed to, actively infected with, or recovered from COVID-19. The repertoires were released in a freely available public database intended as a resource for research on the immune response to SARS-CoV-2. The samples were drawn from the first 160 participants of the ongoing ImmuneRACE study and from 950 to 1,500 subjects provided by 6 global collaborators. The sample metadata nearly always contained a de-identified subject ID, COVID-19 status, age in years and sex. Where HLA class I and class II types were available, the types were taken from metadata supplied by the sample provider, not from assay-based typing. General findings and caveats noted by the study authors: The amount of clinical and demographic metadata varied by source and participant and was provided uncurated.

Via the germline V gene, CDR1 is SGHVS and CDR2 FNYEAQ. Between the V and J ends, shortened by 0 bases and 2 bases respectively, the junction contains 11 bases. Spanning cysteine to phenylalanine, the CDR3 consists of 16 amino acids. Only the CDR3 region is kept as DNA, spanning 48 bases read in frame from base 1. The immunoSEQ Assay, a bias-controlled multiplex PCR, was used to amplify TCRbeta CDR3 regions from genomic DNA. In the paper's pipeline: The number of nucleated cells in each sample was estimated by amplification of reference gene primers within the assay. To quantify the absolute abundance of each unique TCRbeta CDR3 rearrangement, sequence reads were collapsed and filtered. For each sample, productive Simpson clonality was calculated as the square root of Simpson's diversity index across productive rearrangements. Here the immuneACCESS table is served through TCRdb, limited to in-frame sequences with V and J called. Missing clones are a known gap in these copies; in checked studies unresolved V genes cover under half, and the rest lacks a known reason. That table gives V, J and clone size, and the DNA gave D and trimming. The sample includes 270,000 or so clones, with approximately 86% observed a single time. About 8.6% of the sample is held by the ten biggest clonotypes.

Whole blood was collected in K2EDTA tubes by collaborating institutions according to the institutions' own protocols. For TCRbeta analysis, collaborator samples were shipped as frozen whole blood, as isolated PBMCs, or as DNA extracted from either sample type. About this clone itself: Its antigen remains undetermined. Base qualities are missing; no much larger clone stands one base away.

This sequence originates from a man aged 35-49 years with active or convalescent COVID-19. The sequence is built from TRBV7-6 and TRBJ1-3; TRBD1 is possibly the D segment (5 matching bases). Sequencing was performed on peripheral blood. The nucleotide sequence is TGTGCCAGCAGCTTAGCCGCAGGGCCCGCTGGAAACACCATATATTTT. Translation gives CASSLAAGPAGNTIYF.